This T cell receptor (beta chain) comes out of a study of T cell responses to AZD1222 COVID-19 vaccine. A word on this clone: The antigen is unknown.

Measured with immunoSEQ multiplex PCR; TCRdb has only the in-frame clones, and not every one. The table shows approximately 130,000 clones, with roughly 90% occurring only once. Findings and caveats of the study: Most donors were white British, females outnumbered males, and clonal diversity was possibly underestimated.

The V segment lost 5 bases and the J segment 7 bases; nucleotides outside the gene matches: 7. The CDR3 has 15 residues. In germline, CDR1 is MNHEY, CDR2 SVGAGI. The chain recombines TRBV6-5 with TRBJ2-1, with 11 bases identical to TRBD1. The sequences come from peripheral blood, collected 28 days after the second AZD1222 dose. The TCR was taken from an adult who received the AZD1222 COVID-19 vaccine. For the CDR3, the DNA is TGTGCCAGCAGTCAGGACAGGGGGCTTAGGAATGAGCAGTTCTTC. This translates into CASSQDRGLRNEQFF.